Each of the 28 T cell receptor beta chains below was sequenced from the same sample in a study of blood T cell repertoires in COVID-19. The data were produced by immunoSEQ multiplex PCR, yet TCRdb's version contains in-frame clones alone and is incomplete. The profile shows a few hundred thousand clones, approximately 89% of them singletons. The sequenced sample was peripheral blood. The receptors originated from a woman between 50 and 59 years old who had recovered from COVID-19.

This chain links TRBV11-2 with TRBJ1-3; 9 nucleotides line up with TRBD1. The CDR3 runs to 16 residues. CDR1 is SGHAT and CDR2 is FQNNGV in the germline V gene. The J segment lost 4 bases and the V segment lost 4 bases, leaving 8 bases of the junction unmatched. The CDR3 loop reads CASSSIRTGEGNTIYF. The CDR3 region has the DNA TGTGCCAGCAGCTCTATCCGGACAGGGGAAGGAAACACCATATATTTT.

The V call is TRBV7-8, the J call TRBJ1-5; 11 nucleotides match TRBD1. The CDR3 extends over 15 amino acids. With V trimmed by 5 bases and J by 6 bases, 6 bases remained unmatched. The germline CDR1 and CDR2 sequences are SGHVS and FQNEAQ. CDR3: CASSPRTGGLQPQHF. In DNA form, the CDR3 reads TGTGCCAGCAGCCCCCGGACAGGGGGCCTTCAGCCCCAGCATTTT.

The genes are TRBV6-5 and TRBJ2-7; TRBD1 matches at 8 bases. Looked up from germline, CDR1 is MNHEY and CDR2 is SVGAGI. The CDR3 runs 14 residues. The J segment lost 5 bases and the V segment lost 6 bases, leaving 9 bases of the junction unmatched. CDR3 DNA: TGTGCCAGCAGGAAGCAGGGGGCGCGCGACGAGCAGTACTTC. It encodes CASRKQGARDEQYF.

The V gene is TRBV6-2 or TRBV6-3, the J gene TRBJ2-7, with TRBD1 matching 7 bases. Germline CDR1 reads MNHEY; CDR2 reads SVGEGT. CDR3 length: 16 residues. The junction had 7 bases not matched to a gene; V was cut back by 2 bases and J by 0 bases. CDR3 residues: CASSYKGAEVSYEQYF. Written as DNA, the CDR3 is TGTGCCAGCAGTTACAAGGGGGCAGAAGTCTCCTACGAGCAGTACTTC.

This clone was seen many times. The chain combines TRBV11-2 with TRBJ1-1, with D uncertain. CDR1 is SGHAT and CDR2 is FQNNGV in the germline V gene. The CDR3 contains 13 residues. V lost 5 bases and J lost 9, with 16 bases in between. CDR3 DNA: TGTGCCAGCAGCGAATCTCTCGGAGGACAAGCTTTCTTT. Translating gives CASSESLGGQAFF.

The V gene is TRBV7-9, the J gene TRBJ2-4, with 9 bases lining up with TRBD1. After removal of 3 bases from V and 1 base from J, the junction contained 4 bases not matched to a gene. This CDR3 is 16 amino acids long. The V gene's germline CDR1 is SEHNR and CDR2 FQNEAQ (reference sequence). The DNA of the CDR3 is TGTGCCAGCAGCTTTACGGGACAGGGTGCCAAAAACATTCAGTACTTC. Protein product: CASSFTGQGAKNIQYF.

This rearrangement joins TRBV28 to TRBJ1-4; a weak D match, TRBD1 (6 bases). The CDR3 sequence is 14 residues long. V was shortened by 5 bases and J by 0 bases, with 7 bases between the two germline ends. The V gene's germline CDR1 is MDHEN and CDR2 SYDVKM. The CDR3 here is CASSGGTTNEKLFF. CDR3 DNA sequence: TGTGCCAGCAGTGGGGGCACAACTAATGAAAAACTGTTTTTT.

The chain recombines TRBV6-5 with TRBJ1-2; no firm D call. Trimming took off 5 bases at V and 8 bases at J, with 15 bases between the two ends. Germline V CDR1 and CDR2: MNHEY, SVGAGI. The CDR3 is 13 residues long. The CDR3 coding sequence is TGTGCCAGCAGTCCCGGGAACAACGCCGGCTACACCTTC. Protein: CASSPGNNAGYTF.

This chain connects TRBV6-2 or TRBV6-3 to TRBJ1-4, with D perhaps TRBD1 (5 bases). The length of the CDR3 is 15 residues. CDR1 is MNHEY, CDR2 SVGEGT, per germline. Trimming pared 6 bases from V and 2 bases from J, leaving 13 bases between. CDR3 coding DNA: TGTGCCAGCAGCCCCGCAGGGAGGACTAATGAAAAACTGTTTTTT. Residues: CASSPAGRTNEKLFF.

The CDR3 DNA sequence: TGTGCCACCAGTGATCCAACCTTGGGGGCCCAAGAGACCCAGTACTTC. The encoded protein is CATSDPTLGAQETQYF. This chain uses TRBV24-1 with TRBJ2-5; the D gene is possibly TRBD1 (6 bases). The V and J ends lost 3 bases and 1 base respectively, with 14 bases between them. There are 16 residues in the CDR3. The germline CDR1 and CDR2 sequences are KGHDR and SFDVKD.

The chain joins TRBV28 to TRBJ1-6; no clear D. The CDR3 has 15 residues. CDR1 MDHEN and CDR2 SYDVKM come from the germline V gene. V was cut by 5 bases and J by 4 bases, with 12 bases left in between. The CDR3 spells CASSPPGWYNSPLHF. CDR3 coding DNA: TGTGCCAGCAGTCCTCCCGGTTGGTATAATTCACCCCTCCACTTT.

As to this clone: The identical CDR3 is also encoded by other nucleotide sequences in the sample. The CDR3 nucleotides read TGTGCCAGCAGTGAAGGCAGGGGGGATACGCAGTATTTT. Translated: CASSEGRGDTQYF. This chain connects TRBV6-1 to TRBJ2-3, with TRBD1 matching over 7 bases. This CDR3 region has 13 residues. Germline assignment: CDR1 MNHNS and CDR2 SASEGT. Unmatched junction bases numbered 1, after V lost 1 base and J lost 6 bases.

The rearrangement uses TRBV28 and TRBJ2-7, with 7 bases fitting TRBD1. CDR1 is MDHEN, CDR2 SYDVKM, per germline. J lost 5 bases, V lost 6 bases, and 13 bases had no gene match. This CDR3 contains 15 residues. CDR3 protein: CASRGPGTEPNEQYF. The DNA for the CDR3 is TGTGCCAGCAGGGGACCCGGGACAGAGCCAAACGAGCAGTACTTC. Full variable domain (missing parts from reference TRBV28 and TRBJ2-7): DVKVTQSSRYLVKRTGEKVFLECVQDMDHENMFWYRQDPGLGLRLIYFSYDVKMKEKGDIPEGYSVSREKKERFSLILESASTNQTSMYLCASRGPGTEPNEQYFGPGTRLTVT.

The chain has TRBV6-1 and TRBJ2-1, with TRBD1 as a possible D gene (6 bases). Germline CDR1 reads MNHNS; CDR2 reads SASEGT. CDR3 length: 16 residues. V was trimmed by 2 bases and J by 7 bases, leaving 18 bases between them. DNA of the CDR3: TGTGCCAGCAGTGAACCAGGGGTCTTCGCCGGGAATGAGCAGTTCTTC. As protein: CASSEPGVFAGNEQFF.

This clone was counted once. The chain joins TRBV6-2 or TRBV6-3 to TRBJ1-2; no clear D gene. Germline V gene lookup returns CDR1 MNHEY and CDR2 SVGEGT. The V end was cut by 4 bases, the J end by 4 bases, with 13 bases between. CDR3 length: 14 residues. CDR3 in amino acids: CASSLTLSSYGYTF. The CDR3 coding sequence is TGTGCCAGCAGTTTGACACTCTCCAGCTATGGCTACACCTTC.

The chain joins TRBV19 to TRBJ2-7; 9 nucleotides line up with TRBD1. Per germline, CDR1 LNHDA and CDR2 SQIVND (reference sequence). J lost 2 bases, V lost 4 bases, and 12 bases had no gene match. The CDR3 is 17 residues long. The DNA for the CDR3 is TGTGCCAGTAGTACCCGGACAGGGGACCCCCTCGCCTACGAGCAGTACTTC. This codes for CASSTRTGDPLAYEQYF.

The chain recombines TRBV7-9 with TRBJ1-2; D gene ambiguous. Trimming shortened V by 4 bases and J by 3 bases, and 9 bases separated the two germline ends. In germline, CDR1 is SEHNR, CDR2 FQNEAQ (reference sequence). The CDR3 length is 13 residues. The CDR3 protein is CASSWWGDYGYTF. The CDR3 DNA reads as TGTGCCAGCAGCTGGTGGGGAGACTATGGCTACACCTTC.

DNA for the CDR3: TGTGCCAGCAGCCCTTTTAGCGCCACAGATACGCAGTATTTT. Translating gives CASSPFSATDTQYF. The J gene is TRBJ2-3, the V gene TRBV7-2; maybe TRBD2 (5 bases). CDR1 and CDR2 (germline): SGHTA, FQGNSA. CDR3 size: 14 residues. Trimming cost V 5 bases and J 2 bases, with 11 bases left between them.

The genes are TRBV6-2 or TRBV6-3 and TRBJ1-6; D possibly corresponds to TRBD1 (6 bases). Germline V gene sequence: CDR1 MNHEY, CDR2 SVGEGT. CDR3 length equals 16 residues. The V and J ends lost 6 bases and 8 bases respectively, with 20 bases between them. DNA of the CDR3: TGTGCCAGCAGCCTAGACAGGCCCCGCCGAGATTCACCCCTCCACTTT. This encodes CASSLDRPRRDSPLHF.

The chain uses TRBV6-6 and TRBJ2-3; 7 nucleotides line up with TRBD1. V lost 8 bases to trimming and J lost 2 bases; unmatched junction nucleotides: 13. Germline CDR1 MNHNY, CDR2 SVGAGI (reference sequence). The CDR3 covers 16 residues. CDR3 protein: CASVRQQGRFTDTQYF. The CDR3 DNA follows: TGTGCCAGCGTCCGGCAACAGGGGAGATTCACAGATACGCAGTATTTT.

DNA of the CDR3: TGTGCCAGCAGCCGAGCCGCGGGCTACGAGCAGTACTTC. Protein sequence: CASSRAAGYEQYF. The chain links TRBV2 to TRBJ2-7; tentative D call: TRBD2 (5 bases). Deletions cut 6 bases from V and 3 bases from J, with 12 bases between. The germline CDR1 and CDR2 sequences are SNHLY and FYNNEI. The CDR3 totals 13 residues.

The chain recombines TRBV6-5 with TRBJ1-1; D is possibly TRBD1 (6 bases). V was trimmed by 6 bases and J by 6 bases, leaving 14 bases between them. The CDR3 covers 13 residues. Germline CDR1 reads MNHEY; CDR2 reads SVGAGI. The CDR3 sequence: CASSKNRVPEAFF. The CDR3 DNA follows: TGTGCCAGCAGCAAAAACAGGGTTCCTGAAGCTTTCTTT.

This chain uses TRBV6-2 or TRBV6-3 with TRBJ2-3, with 7 bases lining up with TRBD2. The CDR3 has 17 amino acids. CDR1 and CDR2 (germline): MNHEY, SVGEGT. The ends lost 2 bases at V and 1 base at J; junction bases unmatched: 9. The CDR3 nucleotides read TGTGCCAGCAGTTACCCCCCGACTAGCCATCGCACAGATACGCAGTATTTT. It is translated as CASSYPPTSHRTDTQYF.

This chain connects TRBV2 to TRBJ1-5; the match to TRBD1 covers 7 bases. Losses at the gene ends were 6 bases for V and 2 bases for J; bases not matched to a gene: 13. There are 17 residues in the CDR3. Germline CDR1 SNHLY, CDR2 FYNNEI. The DNA for the CDR3 is TGTGCCAGCAGGGGGGATCTAGACAGGGCCCGCAATCAGCCCCAGCATTTT. This encodes CASRGDLDRARNQPQHF. Full variable domain (remainder filled in from reference TRBV2 and TRBJ1-5): EPEVTQTPSHQVTQMGQEVILRCVPISNHLYFYWYRQILGQKVEFLVSFYNNEISEKSEIFDDQFSVERPDGSNFTLKIRSTKLEDSAMYFCASRGDLDRARNQPQHFGDGTRLSIL.

This clone has just one count. The V gene is TRBV29-1, the J gene TRBJ2-1, with TRBD1 as a possible D gene (5 bases). The germline V gene has CDR1 SQVTM and CDR2 ANQGSEA. Trimming took off 5 bases at V and 8 bases at J, with 10 bases between the two ends. The CDR3 is 11 amino acids. CDR3 in amino acids: CSVSLGHEQFF. The CDR3 DNA reads TGCAGCGTTTCTCTGGGGCATGAGCAGTTCTTC.

The V and J genes are TRBV20-1 and TRBJ2-1, with a possible D match to TRBD1 (7 bases). The V and J ends lost 3 bases and 6 bases respectively, with 15 bases between them. Germline CDR1 and CDR2: DFQATT and SNEGSKA (reference sequence). The CDR3 consists of 14 residues. The CDR3 coding sequence is TGCAGTGCTAGTCCTCCCCAGGGGGGCAATGAGCAGTTCTTC. Translated: CSASPPQGGNEQFF.

The CDR3 region is CSASRGEVQYF. CDR3 nucleotide sequence: TGCAGTGCTAGCCGCGGTGAGGTCCAGTACTTC. The chain carries TRBV20-1 and TRBJ2-7; D is ambiguous. The ends were cut back, 3 bases at V and 10 bases at J, with 13 bases in the middle. The CDR3 sequence is 11 residues long. CDR1 is DFQATT, CDR2 SNEGSKA, per germline (reference sequence).

Note on this clone: This sequence may be a read error, since a much larger clone differs from it by one base. This chain links TRBV28 with TRBJ1-1, with D uncertain. This CDR3 has 11 residues. From germline, CDR1 is MDHEN and CDR2 SYDVKM. Trimming pared 6 bases from V and 2 bases from J, leaving 4 bases between. CDR3 nucleotide sequence: TGTGCCAGCAGCTTTAACACTGAAGCTTTCTTT. Translated, it gives CASSFNTEAFF.